One sample yielded the 19 T cell receptor beta chains listed below, sequenced in a study of identical twins. TCRdb redid the calling of the 5' RACE reads with MiXCR, one entry per CDR3 protein. The table has fewer than 650,000 distinct CDR3 sequences, nearly 10% seen once. The same specimen was also included in a second study, on yellow fever vaccine responses in identical twins.

What was sequenced was PBMCs. The receptors derive from a woman aged 18-30 years in good health.

This clonotype was detected many times. This chain joins TRBV11-2 and TRBJ1-4; 8 bases are a match to TRBD1. CDR1 and CDR2 (germline): SGHAT, FQNNGV. This CDR3 is 12 amino acids long. V was clipped by 9 bases and J by 8 bases; unmatched bases: 5. CDR3 region: CASQGAQEKLFF. Here the CDR3 DNA reads TGTGCCAGTCAGGGGGCCCAAGAAAAACTGTTTTTT.

At least ten counts were recorded for this clonotype. The rearrangement links TRBV4-3 to TRBJ2-3; D gene ambiguous. Trimming removed 0 bases at V and 1 base at J, with 8 bases between. The V gene's germline CDR1 is LGHNA and CDR2 YSLEER. This CDR3 comprises 15 residues. DNA of the CDR3: TGCGCCAGCAGCCAAGATCTCCAAGGCACAGATACGCAGTATTTT. The encoded protein is CASSQDLQGTDTQYF.

The V gene is TRBV20-1, the J gene TRBJ2-7; D is ambiguous. V was clipped by 4 bases and J by 6 bases, with 16 bases between them. Looked up from germline, CDR1 is DFQATT and CDR2 is SNEGSKA (reference sequence). The CDR3 length is 13 residues. The CDR3 is CSATKILGVEQYF. CDR3 coding DNA: TGCAGTGCTACCAAGATTCTCGGTGTCGAGCAGTACTTC.

The chain is built from TRBV7-3 and TRBJ2-7; D possibly corresponds to TRBD2 (6 bases). Trimming took off 1 base at V and 2 bases at J, with 12 bases between the two ends. The CDR3 spans 15 residues. CDR1 is SGHTA, CDR2 FQGTGA, per germline. The CDR3 here is CASSLSAGSPYEQYF. The CDR3 nucleotides read TGTGCCAGCAGCTTAAGTGCGGGGTCCCCCTACGAGCAGTACTTC.

This clonotype was detected a few times. This chain links TRBV7-9 with TRBJ2-3; D gene unclear. From germline, CDR1 is SEHNR and CDR2 FQNEAQ (reference sequence). The CDR3 totals 16 residues. Trimming took off 3 bases at V and 0 bases at J, with 13 bases between the two ends. DNA of the CDR3: TGTGCCAGCAGCTTTACTCTCCAACGGAGCACAGATACGCAGTATTTT. Translation gives CASSFTLQRSTDTQYF.

The J gene is TRBJ2-5, the V gene TRBV6-1; 7 bases are shared with TRBD2. The germline V gene has CDR1 MNHNS and CDR2 SASEGT. The CDR3 runs to 14 residues. V shed 2 bases and J 2 bases; nucleotides not matched to a gene: 2. The CDR3 reads CASSERGVQETQYF. The CDR3 DNA reads as TGTGCCAGCAGTGAACGGGGGGTTCAAGAGACCCAGTACTTC.

The gene calls are TRBV12-3 or TRBV12-4 and TRBJ1-1, with TRBD1 identical over 9 bases. The CDR3 consists of 14 residues. V shed 3 bases, J shed 5 bases, and the junction held 4 bases outside the gene matches. In nucleotides, the CDR3 is TGTGCCAGCAGTTTGAACAGGGGGCGGACTGAAGCTTTCTTT. This encodes CASSLNRGRTEAFF.

The V and J genes are TRBV7-9 and TRBJ1-2; D is undetermined. Trimming took off 1 base at V and 8 bases at J, with 11 bases between the two ends. The CDR3 is 13 amino acids. Germline loops: CDR1 SEHNR, CDR2 FQNEAQ (reference sequence). The CDR3 here is CASSLDKGRGYTF. For the CDR3, the DNA is TGTGCCAGCAGCTTAGATAAAGGGCGAGGCTACACCTTC.

The table lists this clonotype with a few counts. The gene calls are TRBV29-1 and TRBJ2-7; D perhaps matches TRBD2 (5 bases). CDR1 and CDR2 (germline): SQVTM, ANQGSEA. The CDR3 runs to 13 residues. V gave up 5 bases and J gave up 0 bases, with 11 bases separating them. This CDR3 reads CSVSSGFSYEQYF. CDR3 DNA: TGCAGCGTTTCCTCGGGATTCTCCTACGAGCAGTACTTC.

This rearrangement joins TRBV10-3 to TRBJ2-1; D perhaps matches TRBD1 (6 bases). The CDR3 contains 15 residues. Germline CDR1 and CDR2: ENHRY and SYGVKD. The V end lost 10 bases, the J end lost 4 bases, and 20 bases lay between the germline ends. The DNA for the CDR3 is TGTGCCAGCAGCCCCTCCCAGGGGCGATACAATGAGCAGTTCTTC. Translated, it gives CASSPSQGRYNEQFF.

In its sample, this clonotype was seen a few times. The CDR3: CASSPGPDLSYEQYF. CDR3 nucleotide sequence: TGTGCCAGCAGCCCCGGCCCCGACTTGTCCTACGAGCAGTACTTC. V gene TRBV7-2 combines with J gene TRBJ2-7; no definite D call. Trimming stripped 5 bases from V and 1 base from J, with 15 bases between. The CDR3 length is 15 residues. The germline V gene has CDR1 SGHTA and CDR2 FQGNSA.

This clonotype appeared a few times. CDR3 amino acids: CASSYSSLAGDRETQYF. Here the CDR3 DNA reads TGTGCCAGCAGTTACTCGAGTCTAGCGGGAGATCGGGAGACCCAGTACTTC. The genes are TRBV6-5 and TRBJ2-5; 10 nucleotides line up with TRBD2. The J segment lost 5 bases and the V segment lost 0 bases, leaving 9 bases of the junction unmatched. The CDR3 has 17 residues. Germline CDR1 and CDR2: MNHEY and SVGAGI.

Many counts were recorded for this clonotype. The V call is TRBV4-1, the J call TRBJ2-7, with 9 bases identical to TRBD2. The CDR3 is 16 amino acids. The V gene's germline CDR1 is MGHRA and CDR2 YSYEKL. With 3 bases clipped from V and 0 bases from J, the junction kept 6 bases outside the gene matches. The CDR3 region has the DNA TGCGCCAGCAGCCATTCCCAGACTAGCGGCTCCTACGAGCAGTACTTC. Its protein is CASSHSQTSGSYEQYF.

This chain links TRBV4-1 with TRBJ2-1; the D gene is possibly TRBD2 (6 bases). Deletions cut 1 base from V and 4 bases from J, with 11 bases between. The CDR3 contains 15 residues. Germline CDR1 is MGHRA and CDR2 is YSYEKL. CDR3 loop: CASSQAGGEYNEQFF. Here the CDR3 DNA reads TGCGCCAGCAGCCAAGCTGGAGGGGAATACAATGAGCAGTTCTTC.

J is TRBJ2-3 and V is TRBV5-4; the match to TRBD1 covers 7 bases. Germline V gene sequence: CDR1 SGHNT, CDR2 YYREEE (reference sequence). The CDR3 runs to 15 residues. Losses at the gene ends were 2 bases for V and 3 bases for J; bases not matched to a gene: 6. The CDR3 DNA reads TGTGCCAGCAGCTTAGGAAGGGACAGAACAGATACGCAGTATTTT. Amino acid sequence: CASSLGRDRTDTQYF.

This clonotype turned up a few times. The chain joins TRBV30 to TRBJ2-1; D is ambiguous. Germline CDR1 reads GTSNPN; CDR2 reads SVGIG (reference sequence). With 3 bases removed from V and 4 bases from J, the gap between germline ends came to 10 bases. CDR3 size: 13 residues. The CDR3 loop is CAWSPQMYNEQFF. CDR3 in DNA: TGTGCCTGGAGCCCCCAAATGTACAATGAGCAGTTCTTC.

The chain links TRBV7-2 to TRBJ1-1; possibly TRBD1 for D (6 bases). The CDR3 totals 14 residues. V shed 5 bases and J shed 6 bases, with 16 bases lying between them. Germline CDR1 and CDR2: SGHTA and FQGNSA. DNA for the CDR3: TGTGCCAGCAGCCGGAACAGGGTAAACTCTGAAGCTTTCTTT. Its protein is CASSRNRVNSEAFF.

The chain uses TRBV27 and TRBJ2-7; 10 bases are a match to TRBD1. Germline V gene data show CDR1 as MNHEY and CDR2 as SMNVEV (reference sequence). The CDR3 length is 14 residues. Trimming cost V 3 bases and J 7 bases; bases outside gene matches: 6. CDR3 sequence reads: CASSFQGQGYEQYF. CDR3 coding DNA: TGTGCCAGCAGTTTCCAGGGACAGGGGTATGAGCAGTACTTC.

This rearrangement joins TRBV24-1 to TRBJ2-1; 8 positions match TRBD1. Losses at the gene ends were 5 bases for V and 3 bases for J; bases not matched to a gene: 8. Per germline, CDR1 KGHDR and CDR2 SFDVKD. The CDR3 is 16 amino acids. Written as DNA, the CDR3 is TGTGCCACCAGTGTTTCGGACAGGGCATTCTACAATGAGCAGTTCTTC. This translates into CATSVSDRAFYNEQFF.